This TCR beta chain was retrieved from a study of cytotoxic CD8 clonotypes in ibrutinib-treated CLL. As for the study in general: After a median of about 70 months, about 14 patients stayed remitted and some twelve progressed; responses had been partial in around 25 and complete in 2.

Points on this clone: Its antigen is currently unknown.

Germline V gene sequence: CDR1 MNHEY, CDR2 SMNVEV (reference sequence). V was pared by 5 bases and J by 7 bases, with 14 bases between. The CDR3 length is 13 residues. Points from the study as a whole: Public clonotypes proved infrequent, and on treatment they shrank or remained steady. Baseline clonality was higher than in age-matched healthy donors and moved in step with circulating CD8+ T-cell counts. Baseline levels were approached again at progression, after clonality had risen at ibrutinib response.

TCRdb's copy holds only in-frame clones and misses some; the assay was immunoSEQ multiplex PCR. The profile covers approximately 74,000 clones, with more than 70% appearing a single time and roughly 8% taken by the ten largest. This receptor was identified in a human donor with chronic lymphocytic leukemia. The chain couples TRBV27 to TRBJ1-2; possibly TRBD1 for D (5 bases). Sequencing was performed on PBMCs, taken at disease progression, from a patient treated with ibrutinib. CDR3 DNA: TGTGCCAGCAGTCCCCGGGGCAGTAGTGGCTACACCTTC. This sequence encodes CASSPRGSSGYTF.